These 10 T cell receptor beta chains were all obtained from the same sample, sequenced in a study of blood T cell repertoires in COVID-19. Produced via immunoSEQ multiplex PCR; TCRdb's table is partial and in-frame only. The top ten clones hold roughly 8% of a sample with 240,000 or so clones, roughly 81% of them seen once. Sequencing was carried out using peripheral blood. Every receptor here comes from a woman aged 80 or over with COVID-19, enrolled during active disease.

The gene calls are TRBV19 and TRBJ2-2, with 7 bases identical to TRBD2. The ends lost 8 bases at V and 0 bases at J; junction bases unmatched: 9. Germline CDR1 and CDR2: LNHDA and SQIVND (reference sequence). The CDR3 length is 16 residues. DNA of the CDR3: TGTGCCAGTGCCCAACTAGCGAACGCGAACACCGGGGAGCTGTTTTTT. This gives the protein CASAQLANANTGELFF.

V and J are TRBV9 and TRBJ2-1, with D unclear. This CDR3 has 14 residues. CDR1 SGDLS and CDR2 YYNGEE come from the germline V gene. V lost 1 base and J lost 4, with 9 bases in between. The DNA for the CDR3 is TGTGCCAGCAGCGTAACTGTCGATTACAATGAGCAGTTCTTC. It specifies CASSVTVDYNEQFF.

The chain links TRBV11-1 to TRBJ1-3; no clear D gene. Trimming took 5 bases from V and 1 from J, leaving 9 bases between them. The germline V gene encodes CDR1 SGHAT and CDR2 FQDESV (reference sequence). This CDR3 comprises 14 residues. The CDR3 DNA is TGTGCCAGCAGCACCGACTATTCTGGAAACACCATATATTTT. Amino acid sequence: CASSTDYSGNTIYF.

This chain joins TRBV4-2 and TRBJ1-6; 8 bases align to TRBD1. This CDR3 is built from 16 residues. Germline loops: CDR1 LGHNA, CDR2 YNFKEQ. Trimming took 2 bases from V and 7 from J; bases not matched to a gene: 7. In DNA form, the CDR3 reads TGTGCCAGCAGCCAACCCCTCAGGGGGCAAAATTCACCCCTCCACTTT. As protein: CASSQPLRGQNSPLHF.

The rearrangement links TRBV24-1 to TRBJ2-7, with D tentatively TRBD1 (6 bases). CDR1 KGHDR and CDR2 SFDVKD come from the germline V gene. V was pared by 9 bases and J by 0 bases, with 11 bases between. The CDR3 length is 13 residues. Here the CDR3 reads CATAQGSSYEQYF. The CDR3 DNA sequence: TGTGCCACCGCACAGGGAAGCTCCTACGAGCAGTACTTC.

The V gene is TRBV14, the J gene TRBJ1-1, with TRBD1 matching 7 bases. Germline CDR1 SGHDN, CDR2 FVKESK. V was pared by 4 bases and J by 1 base, with 6 bases of the junction left unmatched. The CDR3 spans 15 residues. CDR3 protein: CASSPSGQANTEAFF. DNA for the CDR3: TGTGCCAGCAGCCCGAGTGGACAGGCGAACACTGAAGCTTTCTTT.

The chain recombines TRBV2 with TRBJ2-5; 10 bases are shared with TRBD1. CDR3 length: 13 residues. V was pared by 6 bases and J by 7 bases, with 5 bases of the junction left unmatched. Germline V gene lookup returns CDR1 SNHLY and CDR2 FYNNEI. The DNA of the CDR3 is TGTGCCAGCAGCCCCGGGACAGGGGTGACCCAGTACTTC. The encoded protein is CASSPGTGVTQYF.

The chain is built from TRBV27 and TRBJ2-4, with TRBD2 matching over 7 bases. Trimming cost V 5 bases and J 1 base; bases outside gene matches: 5. The CDR3 extends over 15 amino acids. CDR1 and CDR2 (germline): MNHEY, SMNVEV (reference sequence). The CDR3 is CASSRVGGAKNIQYF. The CDR3 DNA is TGTGCCAGCAGTAGGGTGGGGGGGGCCAAAAACATTCAGTACTTC.

The rearrangement links TRBV9 to TRBJ2-3; 9 positions agree with TRBD1. The CDR3 totals 16 residues. Germline values: CDR1 SGDLS, CDR2 YYNGEE. V was clipped by 4 bases and J by 2 bases; unmatched bases: 8. The CDR3, as DNA: TGTGCCAGCAGCTTCAGACAGGGGGGTCCCACAGATACGCAGTATTTT. Protein product: CASSFRQGGPTDTQYF.

The rearrangement joins TRBV4-1 to TRBJ1-4; 7 bases line up with TRBD1. Losses at the gene ends were 2 bases for V and 4 bases for J; bases not matched to a gene: 7. Germline lookup yields CDR1 MGHRA and CDR2 YSYEKL. CDR3 size: 16 residues. The CDR3 DNA is TGCGCCAGCAGCCAAAGGGGGCATCTCCTTAATGAAAAACTGTTTTTT. Amino acids: CASSQRGHLLNEKLFF.